The present T cell receptor (beta chain) was sequenced within a study of blood T cell repertoires in COVID-19. Here immunoSEQ multiplex PCR was the method, and the copy in TCRdb shows in-frame clones only, minus some. Of about 82,000 clones in the sample, 65% to 90% are singletons; the top ten hold around 43%. Losses at the gene ends were 2 bases for V and 4 bases for J; bases not matched to a gene: 7. CDR1 is LNHNV and CDR2 is YYDKDF in the germline V gene (reference sequence). CDR3 size: 16 residues. This clone has just a few counts. The origin of this receptor is a man older than 75 with acute or convalescent COVID-19. Material: peripheral blood. The chain joins TRBV15 to TRBJ1-2; 10 bases are shared with TRBD1. The CDR3 nucleotides are TGTGCCACCAGCAGACTTGGGACAGGGGACCTCTATGGCTACACCTTC. The encoded protein is CATSRLGTGDLYGYTF.